This T cell receptor beta chain was found in a study of T cell responses to AZD1222 COVID-19 vaccine. For the study at large: Pooling covered second doses at about 4 or about 12 weeks. Findings and limits, study-wide: Breadth and depth of Spike-specific TCRs rose after two AZD1222 doses.

In regard to this clone: The antigen remains unidentified.

Produced via immunoSEQ multiplex PCR; TCRdb's table is partial and in-frame only. The table includes roughly 120,000 clones, around 83% detected once. This sequence was found in an adult in good health. Material: peripheral blood, obtained on day 0 of AZD1222 vaccination.

The CDR3 is CASSQGVGGGPGSQYF. CDR3 in DNA: TGTGCCAGCAGCCAAGGAGTCGGCGGGGGGCCCGGGTCGCAGTATTTT. This sequence joins TRBV4-2 and TRBJ2-3, with 8 bases fitting TRBD2. J gave up 10 bases and V 1 base, and 13 bases lay outside the gene matches. This CDR3 is built from 16 residues. The germline V gene has CDR1 LGHNA and CDR2 YNFKEQ.